This TCR beta chain was recorded in a study of sequential checkpoint blockade in melanoma. The wider study: Both treatment sequences were followed by maintenance nivolumab.

Data came from immunoSEQ multiplex PCR; TCRdb stores just in-frame clones and leaves some out. The sample lists 4,500 to 5,000 clones, about 24% occurring once. Germline CDR1 reads SGHNT; CDR2 reads YENEEA. V was shortened by 2 bases and J by 2 bases, with 12 bases between the two germline ends. The CDR3 loop spans 15 amino acids. Treatment noted: randomized to nivolumab then ipilimumab (arm A) or the reverse (arm B). The sample holds many counts of this clone. V is TRBV11-3 and J is TRBJ2-5; D call uncertain. The TCR sequence derives from a human donor with melanoma. The specimen was tumor tissue (inferred from file names), collected from a patient given nivolumab and ipilimumab in sequence. CDR3 protein: CASSLSVGFQETQYF. CDR3 nucleotide sequence: TGTGCCAGCAGCTTATCCGTCGGCTTTCAAGAGACCCAGTACTTC.